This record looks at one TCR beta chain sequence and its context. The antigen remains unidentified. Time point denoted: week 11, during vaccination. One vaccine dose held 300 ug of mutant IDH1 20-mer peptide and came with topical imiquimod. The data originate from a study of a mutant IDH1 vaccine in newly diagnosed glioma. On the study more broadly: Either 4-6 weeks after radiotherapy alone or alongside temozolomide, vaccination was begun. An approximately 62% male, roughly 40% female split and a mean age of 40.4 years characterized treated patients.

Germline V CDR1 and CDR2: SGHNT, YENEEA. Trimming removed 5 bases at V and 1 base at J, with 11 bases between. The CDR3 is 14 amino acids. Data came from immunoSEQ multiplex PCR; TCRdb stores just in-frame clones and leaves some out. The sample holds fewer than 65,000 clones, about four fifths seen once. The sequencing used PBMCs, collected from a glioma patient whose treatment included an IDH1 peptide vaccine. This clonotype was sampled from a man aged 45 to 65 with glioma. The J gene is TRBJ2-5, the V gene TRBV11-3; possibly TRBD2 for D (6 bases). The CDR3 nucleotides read TGTGCCAGCAGCCGCGGCGGGGCCCAAGAGACCCAGTACTTC. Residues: CASSRGGAQETQYF.